Here is one TCR beta chain with its context. Its antigen remains unidentified. Collection occurred without any documented infections or immune events in donors. This record belongs to a study of identifying expanded T cells in peripheral blood. Findings and caveats of the study: Clone count variance between approximately two-week samples rose with total template count. Over around two and four weeks, about 17 and 20 clones changed, versus roughly 1.1 between replicates.

This CDR3 is built from 12 residues. Trimming left V 0 bases short and J 5 bases short, with 4 bases between. The germline CDR1 and CDR2 sequences are MNHNY and SVGAGI (reference sequence). Clones were sequenced by immunoSEQ multiplex PCR, and TCRdb holds only the in-frame ones, with some missing. The sample lists about 80,000 clones, 88% occurring once. Sequencing input: blood. V usage is TRBV6-6 and J usage is TRBJ2-5; D call uncertain. This clonotype was obtained from a person aged 18-70 years in good health. CDR3 sequence (DNA): TGTGCCAGCAGTTACTCGTTGGAGACCCAGTACTTC. The encoded protein is CASSYSLETQYF.